This T cell receptor beta chain was profiled in a study of control samples from healthy donors and cancer patients. Profiling relied on immunoSEQ multiplex PCR, and the TCRdb table lists in-frame clones only, not all of them. The table includes approximately 93,000 clones, 70% to 90% detected once. CDR3 length: 16 amino acids. Trimming took 0 bases from V and 0 from J, leaving 10 bases between them. From germline, CDR1 is SGHDT and CDR2 YYEEEE. The sequenced material came from PBMCs. The sequence derives from a woman aged 50 to 60 with colorectal cancer. The genes are TRBV5-6 and TRBJ2-1; no definite D call. The CDR3 spells CASSLVKRSSYNEQFF. The CDR3 region has the DNA TGTGCCAGCAGCTTGGTCAAGCGAAGCTCCTACAATGAGCAGTTCTTC. Variable domain in full (rest from reference TRBV5-6 and TRBJ2-1): DAGVTQSPTHLIKTRGQQVTLRCSPKSGHDTVSWYQQALGQGPQFIFQYYEEEERQRGNFPDRFSGHQFPNYSSELNVNALLLGDSALYLCASSLVKRSSYNEQFFGPGTRLTVL.